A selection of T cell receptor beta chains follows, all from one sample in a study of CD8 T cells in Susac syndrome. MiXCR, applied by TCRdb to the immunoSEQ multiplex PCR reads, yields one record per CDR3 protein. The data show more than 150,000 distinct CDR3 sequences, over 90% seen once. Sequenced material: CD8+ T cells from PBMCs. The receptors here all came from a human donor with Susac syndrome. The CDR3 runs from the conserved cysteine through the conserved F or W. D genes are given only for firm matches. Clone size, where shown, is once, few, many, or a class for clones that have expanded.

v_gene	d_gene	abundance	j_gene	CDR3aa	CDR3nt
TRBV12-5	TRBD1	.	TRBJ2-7	CASGAGTGGYEQYF	TGTGCTAGTGGTGCCGGGACAGGGGGCTACGAGCAGTACTTC
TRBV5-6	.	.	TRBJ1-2	CASNHRADYGYTF	TGTGCCAGCAACCACAGGGCGGACTATGGCTACACCTTC
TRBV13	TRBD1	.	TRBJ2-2	CASSLEGTATGELFF	TGTGCCAGCAGCTTAGAGGGGACAGCCACCGGGGAGCTGTTTTTT
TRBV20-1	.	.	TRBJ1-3	CSARGAGNTIYF	TGCAGTGCCAGGGGAGCGGGAAACACCATATATTTT
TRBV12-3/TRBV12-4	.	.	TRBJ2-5	CASSPSPQRRETQYF	TGTGCCAGCAGTCCCTCCCCACAGAGGCGGGAGACCCAGTACTTC
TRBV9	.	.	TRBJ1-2	CASSVDTDPGYGYTF	TGTGCCAGCAGCGTAGACACGGATCCGGGCTATGGCTACACCTTC
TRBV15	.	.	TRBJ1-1	CATSRDRVLNTEAFF	TGTGCCACCAGCAGAGATAGGGTTTTGAACACTGAAGCTTTCTTT
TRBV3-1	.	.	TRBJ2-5	CASSQGTSPQETQYF	TGTGCCAGCAGCCAAGGAACTAGCCCTCAAGAGACCCAGTACTTC
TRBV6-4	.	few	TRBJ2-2	CASRDRGTGELFF	TGTGCCAGCAGGGACCGGGGCACCGGGGAGCTGTTTTTT
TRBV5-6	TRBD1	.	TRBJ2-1	CASRSRQGRSYNEQFF	TGTGCCAGCAGGTCACGACAGGGTCGCTCCTACAATGAGCAGTTCTTC
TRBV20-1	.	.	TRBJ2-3	CSASWSRGTDTQYF	TGCAGTGCTAGTTGGAGTCGGGGCACAGATACGCAGTATTTT
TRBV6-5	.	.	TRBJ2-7	CATLKDQVSYEQYF	TGTGCCACCCTAAAAGATCAGGTTTCCTACGAGCAGTACTTC
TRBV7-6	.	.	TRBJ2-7	CASSYGEGVEQYF	TGTGCCAGCAGCTATGGAGAAGGGGTTGAGCAGTACTTC
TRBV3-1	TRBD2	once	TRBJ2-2	CASSHTIAGGSNTGELFF	TGTGCCAGCAGCCACACGATAGCGGGGGGCTCGAACACCGGGGAGCTGTTTTTT
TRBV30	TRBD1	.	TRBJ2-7	CAWRILDRVSREQYF	TGTGCCTGGAGAATTCTGGACAGGGTGTCTCGCGAGCAGTACTTC
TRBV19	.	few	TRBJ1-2	CASSLTGTGGYGYTF	TGTGCCAGTAGCCTAACAGGGACGGGCGGCTATGGCTACACCTTC
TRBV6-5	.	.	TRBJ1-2	CASSYDLTGSYGYTF	TGTGCCAGCAGTTACGATCTTACAGGGAGCTATGGCTACACCTTC
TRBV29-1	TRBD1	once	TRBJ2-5	CSVLTGETQYF	TGCAGCGTCCTGACAGGGGAGACCCAGTACTTC
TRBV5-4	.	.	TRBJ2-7	CASSLNLRLFEQYF	TGTGCCAGCAGCTTGAACTTACGGTTGTTCGAGCAGTACTTC
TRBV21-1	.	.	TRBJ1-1	CASSVSRDRGLNPEAFF	TGTGCCAGCAGCGTCTCCCGGGACAGGGGGCTTAACCCTGAAGCTTTCTTT
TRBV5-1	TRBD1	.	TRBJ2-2	CASSQGDGTGELFF	TGCGCCAGCAGCCAGGGGGACGGAACCGGGGAGCTGTTTTTT
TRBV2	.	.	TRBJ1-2	CASSGAGTNYGYTF	TGTGCCAGCTCGGGCGCAGGGACTAACTATGGCTACACCTTC
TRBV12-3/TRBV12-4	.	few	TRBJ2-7	CASSQSYEQYF	TGTGCCAGCAGCCAATCTTACGAGCAGTACTTC
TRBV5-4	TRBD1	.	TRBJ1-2	CASISRGGADYGYTF	TGTGCCAGCATCTCGAGAGGGGGCGCTGACTATGGCTACACCTTC
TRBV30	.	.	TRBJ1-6	CAWSVQEYNSPLHF	TGTGCCTGGAGTGTACAGGAGTATAATTCACCCCTCCACTTT
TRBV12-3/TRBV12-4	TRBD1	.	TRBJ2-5	CASNTGTGEETQYF	TGTGCCAGCAACACAGGGACAGGGGAAGAGACCCAGTACTTC
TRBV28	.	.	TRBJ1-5	CASTLNSRGRGYQPQHF	TGTGCCAGCACTTTAAACAGCCGGGGCCGGGGGTATCAGCCCCAGCATTTT
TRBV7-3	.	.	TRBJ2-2	CASAPRDTGELFF	TGTGCCAGCGCCCCCCGGGATACCGGGGAGCTGTTTTTT
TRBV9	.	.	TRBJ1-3	CASGSGNSGNTIYF	TGTGCCAGCGGCTCGGGGAACTCTGGAAACACCATATATTTT
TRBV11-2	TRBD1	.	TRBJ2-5	CASSWGQRVETQYF	TGTGCCAGCAGCTGGGGACAGCGAGTAGAGACCCAGTACTTC
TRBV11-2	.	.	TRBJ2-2	CASSLLYTGELFF	TGTGCCAGCAGCTTACTGTACACCGGGGAGCTGTTTTTT
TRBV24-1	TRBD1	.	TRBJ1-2	CATSDTDRLNGYTF	TGTGCCACCAGTGATACGGACAGGCTTAATGGCTACACCTTC
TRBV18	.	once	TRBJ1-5	CASSPDRLDQPQHF	TGTGCCAGCTCACCCGACAGGTTGGATCAGCCCCAGCATTTT
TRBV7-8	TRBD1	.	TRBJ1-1	CASSTGAGEAFF	TGTGCCAGCAGCACAGGGGCCGGTGAAGCTTTCTTT
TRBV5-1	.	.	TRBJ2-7	CASSAWTGSDQYF	TGCGCCAGCAGCGCCTGGACTGGGTCTGATCAGTACTTC
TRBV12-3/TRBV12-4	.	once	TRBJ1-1	CASRDYLNTEAFF	TGTGCCAGCAGGGATTACTTGAACACTGAAGCTTTCTTT
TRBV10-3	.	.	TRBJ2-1	CAISEGKNEQFF	TGTGCCATCAGTGAGGGTAAAAATGAGCAGTTCTTC
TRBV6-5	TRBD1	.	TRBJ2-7	CASSYLGQSYEQYF	TGTGCCAGCAGTTACTTGGGACAGAGCTACGAGCAGTACTTC
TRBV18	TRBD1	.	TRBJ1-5	CASSRGTDHQPQHF	TGTGCCAGCTCACGCGGGACAGACCATCAGCCCCAGCATTTT
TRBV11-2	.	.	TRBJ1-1	CASSLKMNTEAFF	TGTGCCAGCAGCTTAAAAATGAACACTGAAGCTTTCTTT
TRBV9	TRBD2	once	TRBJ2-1	CASSAVGRGSNNEQFF	TGTGCCAGCAGCGCAGTAGGGCGGGGGAGTAACAATGAGCAGTTCTTC
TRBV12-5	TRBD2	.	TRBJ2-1	CASAPGGLNEQFF	TGTGCTAGTGCTCCGGGGGGACTAAATGAGCAGTTCTTC
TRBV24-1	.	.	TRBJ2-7	CATRHPPGAYEQYF	TGTGCCACCAGACACCCCCCAGGGGCCTACGAGCAGTACTTC
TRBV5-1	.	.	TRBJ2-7	CASSSGSDYEQYF	TGCGCCAGCAGCTCCGGGAGCGACTACGAGCAGTACTTC
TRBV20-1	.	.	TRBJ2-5	CSASTRSGRQETQYF	TGCAGTGCCTCAACACGTTCTGGACGACAAGAGACCCAGTACTTC
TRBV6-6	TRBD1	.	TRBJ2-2	CATTGQGRTGELFF	TGTGCCACCACGGGACAGGGGAGGACCGGGGAGCTGTTTTTT
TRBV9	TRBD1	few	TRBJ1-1	CASSVGTGTEAFF	TGTGCCAGCAGCGTTGGGACAGGAACTGAAGCTTTCTTT
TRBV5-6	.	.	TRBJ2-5	CASSLDGTGETQYF	TGTGCCAGCAGCTTGGACGGGACGGGCGAGACCCAGTACTTC
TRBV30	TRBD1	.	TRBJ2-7	CAWSTGAPYEQYF	TGTGCCTGGTCGACAGGGGCGCCCTACGAGCAGTACTTC
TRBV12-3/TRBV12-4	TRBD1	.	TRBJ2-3	CASREDRVGGTDTQYF	TGTGCCAGCAGAGAAGACAGGGTGGGCGGCACAGATACGCAGTATTTT
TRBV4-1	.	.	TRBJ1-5	CASSQVTGNQPQHF	TGCGCCAGCAGCCAAGTGACAGGCAATCAGCCCCAGCATTTT
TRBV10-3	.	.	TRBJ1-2	CAISESMQWDANYGYTF	TGTGCCATCAGTGAGTCGATGCAGTGGGACGCTAACTATGGCTACACCTTC
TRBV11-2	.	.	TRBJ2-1	CASSLEGYNEQFF	TGTGCCAGCAGCTTAGAGGGCTACAATGAGCAGTTCTTC
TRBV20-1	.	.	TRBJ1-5	CSARSLGDSNQPQHF	TGCAGTGCTAGAAGCTTGGGGGATAGCAATCAGCCCCAGCATTTT
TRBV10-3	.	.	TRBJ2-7	CAIGTGSEQYF	TGTGCCATCGGTACAGGGAGCGAGCAGTACTTC
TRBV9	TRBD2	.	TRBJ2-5	CASSAGSPSGETQYF	TGTGCCAGCAGCGCTGGGAGTCCTAGCGGGGAGACCCAGTACTTC
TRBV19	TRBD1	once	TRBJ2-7	CASSQQGMGYEQYF	TGTGCCAGTAGTCAACAGGGGATGGGCTACGAGCAGTACTTC
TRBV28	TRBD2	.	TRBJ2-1	CASSLLGLVDEQFF	TGTGCCAGCAGTTTATTGGGACTAGTAGATGAGCAGTTCTTC
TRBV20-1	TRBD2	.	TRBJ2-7	CSARGLAGYEQYF	TGCAGTGCTAGGGGACTAGCGGGCTACGAGCAGTACTTC
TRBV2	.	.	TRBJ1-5	CASSSYGIENNQPQHF	TGTGCCAGCAGTTCTTACGGGATCGAAAACAATCAGCCCCAGCATTTT